These T cell receptor beta chains were read from a single sample in a study of control samples from healthy donors and cancer patients. Using immunoSEQ multiplex PCR, the repertoire was profiled, and TCRdb retains in-frame clones only, with some absent. The data show around 200,000 clones, with over 90% seen just once and about 1.6% held by the top ten. Sequenced: blood. The receptors shown here come from a man aged 45-65 years in good health. CDR3s include the opening cysteine and the closing phenylalanine or tryptophan. The D gene is left open where the match is weak. Clone size is given for some rows only: seen once, a few or many times, or a class if the clone is expanded.

v_call	d_call	j_call	clone_size	cdr3_nt	cdr3_aa
TRBV5-3	-	TRBJ1-5	once	TGTGCCAGAAGCGTACGAGGGCAGGCGATCAATCAGCCCCAGCATTTT	CARSVRGQAINQPQHF
TRBV19	-	TRBJ1-5	-	TGTGCCAGTAGTATATCGACAGCTAGCAATCAGCCCCAGCATTTT	CASSISTASNQPQHF
TRBV18	-	TRBJ1-3	-	TGTGCCAGCTCACCACCTAGTCCGGATAAAGCAGGGAAGTACACCATATATTTT	CASSPPSPDKAGKYTIYF
TRBV9	-	TRBJ2-2	-	TGTGCCAGCAGCGTAGCGTCCCCCGGGGAGCTGTTTTTT	CASSVASPGELFF
TRBV6-5	-	TRBJ2-1	-	TGTGCCAGCAGAATGTCGGGGGAAGGTGAGCAGTTCTTC	CASRMSGEGEQFF
TRBV7-9	-	TRBJ1-1	-	TGTGCCAGCAGCCGTTATAATGAGGGGAATGAAGCTTTCTTT	CASSRYNEGNEAFF
TRBV6-5	-	TRBJ1-2	-	TGTGCCAGCAGTCCAGGGCTGGATGGCTACACCTTC	CASSPGLDGYTF
TRBV19	TRBD1	TRBJ1-6	-	TGTGCCAGTAGTCCCGGGGCGCCAGGGGGCGGTTCACCCCTCCACTTT	CASSPGAPGGGSPLHF
TRBV28	-	TRBJ1-3	-	TGTGCCAGCAGTTCGACAGTTTTGAGCTCTGGAAACACCATATATTTT	CASSSTVLSSGNTIYF
TRBV6-6	-	TRBJ2-1	-	TGTGCCAGCAGTTCACAAGCCAGCGACTACAATGAGCAGTTCTTC	CASSSQASDYNEQFF
TRBV5-1	-	TRBJ2-5	-	TGCGCCAGCAGTACAGCGGCCCAAGAGACCCAGTACTTC	CASSTAAQETQYF
TRBV5-1	-	TRBJ1-5	-	TGCGCCAGCAGCTTGGACCCGTTGGGGCCCCAGCATTTT	CASSLDPLGPQHF
TRBV15	-	TRBJ2-7	-	TGTGCCACCAGCCAACGGGGTCGCTACGAGCAGTACTTC	CATSQRGRYEQYF
TRBV7-9	-	TRBJ2-6	-	TGTGCCAGCAGCTTCCGGCAGGGTGTCCCCTCTGGGGCCAACGTCCTGACTTTC	CASSFRQGVPSGANVLTF
TRBV7-9	-	TRBJ1-1	-	TGTGCCAGCAGCGGGGGGACTGAAGCTTTCTTT	CASSGGTEAFF
TRBV9	-	TRBJ2-5	once	TGTGCCAGCAGCTCACGGTTGCAAGAGACCCAGTACTTC	CASSSRLQETQYF
TRBV6-6	-	TRBJ1-6	-	TGTGCCAGCAGTCCGCGGAGCCCCGAGGGTTCACCCCTCCACTTT	CASSPRSPEGSPLHF
TRBV18	-	TRBJ1-1	-	TGTGCCAGCGCATCGGAGGAGGGAGACACTGAAGCTTTCTTT	CASASEEGDTEAFF
TRBV12-3/TRBV12-4	-	TRBJ1-2	-	TGTGCCAGCAGTTTAAGGGGAAGGTATGGCTACACCTTC	CASSLRGRYGYTF
TRBV24-1	-	TRBJ2-1	-	TGTGCCACCAGTGACCCTCTAAGGGGGCAGTTCTTC	CATSDPLRGQFF
TRBV7-8	-	TRBJ2-3	-	TGTGCCAGCGGGGGTAGCAGGGTGGATACGCAGTATTTT	CASGGSRVDTQYF
TRBV28	TRBD1	TRBJ2-5	once	TGTGCCAGCAGCCGTGGACAGGGTAGAGAGACCCAGTACTTC	CASSRGQGRETQYF
TRBV7-8	-	TRBJ1-3	-	TGTGCCAGCTCGGTTGTGGGGTCTGGAAACACCATATATTTT	CASSVVGSGNTIYF
TRBV13	-	TRBJ1-5	once	TGTGCCAGCAGCAAGTACAATCAGCCCCAGCATTTT	CASSKYNQPQHF
TRBV5-8	-	TRBJ2-3	-	TGTGCCAGCAGACCCCGGACATTGGCAAGCACAGATACGCAGTATTTT	CASRPRTLASTDTQYF
TRBV6-6	-	TRBJ1-6	-	TGTGCCAGCAGACAGGGCGAGATTTATAATTCACCCCTCCACTTT	CASRQGEIYNSPLHF
TRBV5-1	TRBD2	TRBJ2-5	-	TGCGCCAGCAGCTTGGGGACTAGCGGGGGGGCCGAGACCCAGTACTTC	CASSLGTSGGAETQYF
TRBV7-9	-	TRBJ1-1	-	TGTGCCAGCTCCCCCATGAGGAGTGAAGCTTTCTTT	CASSPMRSEAFF
TRBV7-2	TRBD1	TRBJ1-5	-	TGTGCCAGCAGCTCCACAGGGGGGCAGGGTAATCAGCCCCAGCATTTT	CASSSTGGQGNQPQHF
TRBV18	TRBD1	TRBJ1-1	-	TGTGCCAGCTCACCGAAGACAGGGGACACTGAAGCTTTCTTT	CASSPKTGDTEAFF
TRBV5-1	-	TRBJ2-5	-	TGCGCCAGCAGCTTGGCCACAGCAATGACCCAGTACTTC	CASSLATAMTQYF
TRBV5-5	-	TRBJ1-3	-	TGTGCCAGCAGCTTCGAACTCACCAGCTCTGGAAACACCATATATTTT	CASSFELTSSGNTIYF
TRBV5-1	TRBD2	TRBJ2-1	-	TGCGCCAGCAGCTTGAGGAGCGGGGGAACGGATGAGCAGTTCTTC	CASSLRSGGTDEQFF
TRBV4-1	TRBD1	TRBJ1-5	-	TGCGCCAGCAGCCAAGGGACAGGTCGGGCCAATCAGCCCCAGCATTTT	CASSQGTGRANQPQHF
TRBV7-2	-	TRBJ2-2	-	TGTGCCAGCAGCCTGTTTCTCGGCCCAACCTCCGGGGAGCTGTTTTTT	CASSLFLGPTSGELFF
TRBV24-1	-	TRBJ1-2	-	TGTGCCACCAGTGATTTAAAGGACTCCTATGGCTACACCTTC	CATSDLKDSYGYTF
TRBV7-9	-	TRBJ1-4	once	TGTGCCAGCAGCTTCGCTAAGGAAAAACTGTTTTTT	CASSFAKEKLFF
TRBV7-9	-	TRBJ1-2	-	TGTGCCAGCAGCCTGACCAATAACTATGGCTACACCTTC	CASSLTNNYGYTF
TRBV18	TRBD2	TRBJ2-3	-	TGTGCCAGCTCTCGGACTAGCGGGAGAGAGGATACGCAGTATTTT	CASSRTSGREDTQYF
TRBV3-1/TRBV3-2	TRBD1	TRBJ1-1	few	TGTGCCAGCAGCCAGTACAGGGGCATGAACACTGAAGCTTTCTTT	CASSQYRGMNTEAFF
TRBV9	TRBD1	TRBJ2-5	-	TGTGCCAGCAGCGCGGTCGGGACAGCCCAAGAGACCCAGTACTTC	CASSAVGTAQETQYF
TRBV19	-	TRBJ2-2	-	TGTGCCAGTAGTGTCCCCCAGGGGAGAGCCGGGGAGCTGTTTTTT	CASSVPQGRAGELFF
TRBV2	TRBD1	TRBJ1-1	-	TGTGCCAGCAGAAAGGACAGGGGCGGAGAGGCTTTCTTT	CASRKDRGGEAFF
TRBV27	-	TRBJ1-6	-	TGTGCCAGCAGTGCACAGGGAAATTCACCCCTCCACTTT	CASSAQGNSPLHF